This section outlines one T cell receptor (beta chain) sequence together with its context. The data are from a study of PD-L1 blockade in urothelial cancer. Using immunoSEQ multiplex PCR, the repertoire was profiled, and TCRdb retains in-frame clones only, with some absent. The sample has around 42,000 clones, more than 75% seen once. The V end was cut by 4 bases, the J end by 1 base, with 15 bases between. This CDR3 is built from 15 residues. The germline gives CDR1 SQVTM, CDR2 ANQGSEA. The sample here was PBMCs, taken around atezolizumab (anti-PD-L1) treatment. This receptor was obtained from a man between 65 and 79 years old with urothelial cancer. The J gene is TRBJ2-3, the V gene TRBV29-1; D might be TRBD1 (5 bases). The CDR3 nucleotides are TGCAGCGTTGGGGAAAGCAGGGCGCGCACAGATACGCAGTATTTT. It encodes CSVGESRARTDTQYF.